Listed below are T cell receptor beta chains from one sample, sequenced in a study of neurological immune-mediated disorders. Each CDR3 protein gets one entry after TCRdb re-called the 5' RACE reads with MiXCR. The sample contains approximately 40,000 distinct CDR3 sequences, roughly 12% of which appear only once. The sequencing sample was made of PBMCs. The receptors here all came from a female donor in good health. CDR3s include the opening cysteine and the closing phenylalanine or tryptophan. D genes are given only for firm matches. The size field reads once, few, many or a size class.

>TRBJ1-1|.|many|TRBV5-1
TGCGCCAGCAGCTCAACTAGGGCAGGGGTGGTCACTGAAGCTTTCTTT
CASSSTRAGVVTEAFF
>TRBJ2-5|.|many|TRBV20-1
TGCAGTGCCGTCCCCGGACAGCCAGGAGAGACCCAGTACTTC
CSAVPGQPGETQYF
>TRBJ2-7|TRBD1|many|TRBV4-1
TGCGCCAGCAGCCAAGGACCGACAGGGGGCTACGAGCAGTACTTC
CASSQGPTGGYEQYF
>TRBJ1-2|.|many|TRBV20-1
TGCAGTGCTAGAACCCCGTCCGGGGGATTGGGTGGCTACACCTTC
CSARTPSGGLGGYTF
>TRBJ2-3|.|many|TRBV7-2
TGTGCCAGCAGCCCCCGGGCCTTCGACCTGGATACGCAGTATTTT
CASSPRAFDLDTQYF
>TRBJ2-3|TRBD2|many|TRBV12-3/TRBV12-4
TGTGCCAGCAGTGCTAGCGGAATCACAGATACGCAGTATTTT
CASSASGITDTQYF
>TRBJ2-2|.|many|TRBV24-1
TGTGCCACCAGTGATTTGACCGGGACATCCCCCGGGGAGCTGTTTTTT
CATSDLTGTSPGELFF
>TRBJ2-1|TRBD1|many|TRBV11-2
TGTGCCAGCAGCTCGTTCAGGGGGCTCTACAATGAGCAGTTCTTC
CASSSFRGLYNEQFF
>TRBJ2-7|.|many|TRBV6-5
TGTGCCAGCAGTTATAGAATTCGGGGTGGCTACGAGCAGTACTTC
CASSYRIRGGYEQYF
>TRBJ2-1|.|many|TRBV29-1
TGCAGCGTTGAACTCCTTCACCTTCCCTACAATGAGCAGTTCTTC
CSVELLHLPYNEQFF
>TRBJ1-4|.|many|TRBV6-5
TGTGCCGCGAAGGCAACTAATGAAAAACTGTTTTTT
CAAKATNEKLFF
>TRBJ1-1|.|few|TRBV7-3
TGTGCCAGCAGCTTAAAACCCGGGACTCCCGAAGCTTTCTTT
CASSLKPGTPEAFF
>TRBJ2-3|.|many|TRBV5-1
TGCGCCAGCAGCCTGAACGCCGGGACGGAGGATACGCAGTATTTT
CASSLNAGTEDTQYF
>TRBJ1-2|TRBD1|many|TRBV7-8
TGTGCCAGCAGCGGCAAACAGGGGAACTATGGCTACACCTTC
CASSGKQGNYGYTF
>TRBJ2-7|TRBD1|many|TRBV10-3
TGTGCCATCAGTTTAGAGACAGGGTACGAGCAGTACTTC
CAISLETGYEQYF
>TRBJ2-3|.|many|TRBV7-2
TGTGCCAGCAGCTCTTCTAACACAGATACGCAGTATTTT
CASSSSNTDTQYF
>TRBJ2-4|TRBD2|many|TRBV3-1
TGTGCCAGCAGCCACCCCATGGGGACTAGCGGGAGCCGCATTCAGTACTTC
CASSHPMGTSGSRIQYF
>TRBJ2-1|TRBD1|many|TRBV20-1
TGCAGTGCTAGAGACAGGGGGCGGCTCAATGAGCAGTTCTTC
CSARDRGRLNEQFF
>TRBJ2-5|.|many|TRBV5-1
TGCGCCAGCAGCTCGGCCGGGACGGCCGGAGAGACCCAGTACTTC
CASSSAGTAGETQYF
>TRBJ2-7|TRBD2|many|TRBV20-1
TGCAGTGCGAAGACTAGCGGGGGCCCTACGGAGCAGTACTTC
CSAKTSGGPTEQYF